This entry lists 5 T cell receptor beta chains sequenced from one sample in a study of blood T cell repertoires in COVID-19. The data were produced by immunoSEQ multiplex PCR, yet TCRdb's version contains in-frame clones alone and is incomplete. Found here are some 200,000 clones, 80% to 90% of them singletons; the top ten hold 13% to 15%. The sequenced sample was peripheral blood. These receptors were taken from a woman in her seventies with COVID-19, enrolled during active disease.

The chain recombines TRBV6-2 or TRBV6-3 with TRBJ1-5; the D is unclear. CDR1 is MNHEY, CDR2 SVGEGT, per germline. Trimming shortened V by 0 bases and J by 2 bases, and 8 bases separated the two germline ends. This CDR3 spans 15 amino acids. The CDR3 DNA is TGTGCCAGCAGTTACTCGAACTTTGGCAATCAGCCCCAGCATTTT. Translated, it gives CASSYSNFGNQPQHF.

The V call is TRBV11-2, the J call TRBJ2-1; 8 bases line up with TRBD1. J was trimmed by 7 bases and V by 1 base; bases with no gene match: 6. This CDR3 has 15 amino acids. Germline V gene data show CDR1 as SGHAT and CDR2 as FQNNGV. The CDR3 sequence: CASSLGTGQRNEQFF. DNA for the CDR3: TGTGCCAGCAGCTTAGGGACAGGGCAGCGGAATGAGCAGTTCTTC. The variable domain in full, completed from reference TRBV11-2 and TRBJ2-1, reads EAGVAQSPRYKIIEKRQSVAFWCNPISGHATLYWYQQILGQGPKLLIQFQNNGVVDDSQLPKDRFSAERLKGVDSTLKIQPAKLEDSAVYLCASSLGTGQRNEQFFGPGTRLTVL.

In the case of this clone: Different DNA sequences within this sample yield the same CDR3. This chain links TRBV6-5 with TRBJ2-3; unclear D gene. CDR1 and CDR2 (germline): MNHEY, SVGAGI. V was clipped by 8 bases and J by 0 bases, with 9 bases between them. CDR3 length: 13 amino acids. This CDR3 reads CASLGVSTDTQYF. Written as DNA, the CDR3 is TGTGCCAGCTTGGGCGTTAGCACAGATACGCAGTATTTT.

The genes are TRBV29-1 and TRBJ1-2, with D perhaps matching TRBD1 (5 bases). The germline gives CDR1 SQVTM, CDR2 ANQGSEA. CDR3 length: 13 amino acids. The V end lost 3 bases, the J end lost 8 bases, and 16 bases lay between the germline ends. Here the CDR3 DNA reads TGCAGCGTTGAGTCAGGGATGGTGGGCGGCTACACCTTC. Translating gives CSVESGMVGGYTF.

The V call is TRBV19, the J call TRBJ2-5; TRBD2 agrees at 7 bases. With 6 bases clipped from V and 5 bases from J, the junction kept 9 bases outside the gene matches. Germline CDR1 LNHDA, CDR2 SQIVND (reference sequence). The CDR3 has 14 amino acids. The CDR3 sequence is CASSRSVGGETQYF. CDR3 DNA sequence: TGTGCCAGTAGCCGCAGCGTCGGGGGGGAGACCCAGTACTTC.